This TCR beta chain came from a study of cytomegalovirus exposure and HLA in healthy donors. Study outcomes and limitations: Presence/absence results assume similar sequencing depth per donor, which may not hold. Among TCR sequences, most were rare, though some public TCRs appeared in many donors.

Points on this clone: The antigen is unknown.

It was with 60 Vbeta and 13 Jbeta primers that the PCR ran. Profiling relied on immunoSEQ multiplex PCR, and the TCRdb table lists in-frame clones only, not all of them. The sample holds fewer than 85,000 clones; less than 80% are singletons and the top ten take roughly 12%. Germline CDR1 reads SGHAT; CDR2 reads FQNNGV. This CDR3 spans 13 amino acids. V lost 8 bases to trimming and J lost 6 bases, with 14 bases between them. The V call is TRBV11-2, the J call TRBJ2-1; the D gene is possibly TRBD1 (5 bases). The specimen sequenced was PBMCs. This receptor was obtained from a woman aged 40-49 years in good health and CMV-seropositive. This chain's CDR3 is CASSVWGLNEQFF. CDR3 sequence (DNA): TGTGCCAGCTCTGTTTGGGGCCTCAATGAGCAGTTCTTC.